These 3 T cell receptor beta chains were all obtained from the same sample, sequenced in a study of T cells in Graves' hyperthyroidism and ophthalmopathy. The TCR beta CDR3 regions underwent amplification using RNA transcripts as the source. Carried out on the TCR CDR3, a first-round RT-PCR used the HTBI primer set. MiXCR, applied by TCRdb to the multiplex PCR reads, yields one record per CDR3 protein. This table holds hundreds of thousands of distinct CDR3 sequences, 15% to 18% found once. The sequencing input was blood. The receptor source for this set is a woman between 18 and 30 years old with Graves' hyperthyroidism.

The rearrangement links TRBV30 to TRBJ2-1; D unresolved. The CDR3 length is 15 residues. Trimming left V 0 bases short and J 3 bases short, with 12 bases between. From germline, CDR1 is GTSNPN and CDR2 SVGIG (reference sequence). The chain's CDR3 is CAWSVGSPFYNEQFF. CDR3 bases: TGTGCCTGGAGTGTGGGTAGCCCGTTCTACAATGAGCAGTTCTTC.

This clonotype came up many times. This sequence joins TRBV20-1 and TRBJ2-1, with 14 positions matching TRBD2. The V and J ends lost 5 bases and 9 bases, in that order; junction bases with no gene match: 9. The CDR3 has 15 residues. Germline V gene sequence: CDR1 DFQATT, CDR2 SNEGSKA (reference sequence). CDR3 sequence reads: CSAPLTSGRAGEQFF. CDR3 bases: TGCAGTGCTCCCTTGACTAGCGGGAGGGCCGGTGAGCAGTTCTTC.

This clonotype has at least ten counts. CDR3 protein: CASMGPRTDTQYF. The CDR3 DNA sequence: TGTGCCAGCATGGGACCACGCACAGATACGCAGTATTTT. The V and J genes are TRBV3-1 and TRBJ2-3; D may match TRBD1 or TRBD2 (5 bases each). Trimming removed 7 bases from V and 1 base from J, with 9 bases in between. The CDR3 totals 13 residues. Germline CDR1 LGHDT, CDR2 YNNKEL (reference sequence).